This T cell receptor beta chain was sequenced for a study of cytomegalovirus exposure and HLA in healthy donors. On the study more broadly: Prior work identified roughly 120 million unique TCR beta sequences in about 179 million T cells.

Findings of the study overall: TCR beta V- and J-gene trimming, according to a later analysis, was linked to a missense DCLRE1C variant.

This CDR3 has 15 amino acids. Germline CDR1 reads KGHSH; CDR2 reads LQKENI. Trimming cost V 0 bases and J 4 bases; bases outside gene matches: 6. To note about this clone: What it binds is not known.

A multiplex PCR was run with 60 Vbeta primers and 13 Jbeta primers. Assay: immunoSEQ multiplex PCR; the TCRdb copy retains only in-frame clones and omits some. The sample has 150,000 or so clones; 60% to 80% are singletons. This receptor was obtained from a male donor in good health and CMV-seronegative. This chain connects TRBV18 to TRBJ2-7; 7 nucleotides line up with TRBD2. The material sequenced was PBMCs. The CDR3, as DNA: TGTGCCAGCTCACCACCGGGGAGGGGTTCGTACGAGCAGTACTTC. Its translation is CASSPPGRGSYEQYF.